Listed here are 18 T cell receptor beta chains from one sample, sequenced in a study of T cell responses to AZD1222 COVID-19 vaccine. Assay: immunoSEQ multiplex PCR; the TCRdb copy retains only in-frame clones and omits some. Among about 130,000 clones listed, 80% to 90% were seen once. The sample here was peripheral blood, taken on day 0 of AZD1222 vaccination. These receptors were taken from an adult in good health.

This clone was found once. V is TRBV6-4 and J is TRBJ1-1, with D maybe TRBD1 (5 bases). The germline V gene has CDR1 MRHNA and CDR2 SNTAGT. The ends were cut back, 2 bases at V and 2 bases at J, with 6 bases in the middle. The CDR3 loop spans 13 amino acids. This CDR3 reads CASSDRGNTEAFF. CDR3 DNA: TGTGCCAGCAGTGACAGGGGCAACACTGAAGCTTTCTTT.

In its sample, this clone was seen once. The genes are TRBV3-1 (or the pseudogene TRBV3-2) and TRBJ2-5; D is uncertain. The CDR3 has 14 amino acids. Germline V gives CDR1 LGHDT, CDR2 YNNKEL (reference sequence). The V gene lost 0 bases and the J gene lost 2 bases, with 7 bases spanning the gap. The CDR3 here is CASSQDGIQETQYF. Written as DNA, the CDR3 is TGTGCCAGCAGCCAAGATGGGATTCAAGAGACCCAGTACTTC.

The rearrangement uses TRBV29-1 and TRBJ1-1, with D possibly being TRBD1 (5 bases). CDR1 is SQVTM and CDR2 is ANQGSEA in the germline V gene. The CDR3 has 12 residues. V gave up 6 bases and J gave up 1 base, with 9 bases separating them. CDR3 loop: CSVFTGNTEAFF. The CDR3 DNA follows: TGCAGCGTATTCACAGGGAACACTGAAGCTTTCTTT. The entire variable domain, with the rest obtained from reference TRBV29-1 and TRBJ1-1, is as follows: SAVISQKPSRDICQRGTSLTIQCQVDSQVTMMFWYRQQPGQSLTLIATANQGSEATYESGFVIDKFPISRPNLTFSTLTVSNMSPEDSSIYLCSVFTGNTEAFFGQGTRLTVV.

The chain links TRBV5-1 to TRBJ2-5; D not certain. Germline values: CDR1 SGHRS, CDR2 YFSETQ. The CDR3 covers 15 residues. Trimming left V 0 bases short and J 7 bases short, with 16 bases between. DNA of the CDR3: TGCGCCAGCAGCTTGGATGGCAGAACTGTAGCGACCCAGTACTTC. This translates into CASSLDGRTVATQYF.

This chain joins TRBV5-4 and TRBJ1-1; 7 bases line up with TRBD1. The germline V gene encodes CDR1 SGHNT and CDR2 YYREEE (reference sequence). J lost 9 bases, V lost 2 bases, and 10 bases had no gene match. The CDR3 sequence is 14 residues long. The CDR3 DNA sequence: TGTGCCAGCAGCTTACAGGGGCTAATAGGACAAGCTTTCTTT. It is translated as CASSLQGLIGQAFF.

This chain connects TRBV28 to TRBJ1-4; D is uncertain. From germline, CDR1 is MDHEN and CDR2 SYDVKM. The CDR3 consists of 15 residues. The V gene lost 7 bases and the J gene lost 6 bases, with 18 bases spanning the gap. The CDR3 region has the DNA TGTGCCAGCATCACCTCGGGAAGGGTAGATGAAAAACTGTTTTTT. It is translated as CASITSGRVDEKLFF. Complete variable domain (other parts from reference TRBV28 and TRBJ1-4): DVKVTQSSRYLVKRTGEKVFLECVQDMDHENMFWYRQDPGLGLRLIYFSYDVKMKEKGDIPEGYSVSREKKERFSLILESASTNQTSMYLCASITSGRVDEKLFFGSGTQLSVL.

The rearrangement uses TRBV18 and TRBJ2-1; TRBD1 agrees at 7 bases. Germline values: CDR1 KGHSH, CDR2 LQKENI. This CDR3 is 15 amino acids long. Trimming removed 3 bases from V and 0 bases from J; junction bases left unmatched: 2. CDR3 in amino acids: CASSPGQSSYNEQFF. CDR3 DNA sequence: TGTGCCAGCTCACCGGGACAGAGCTCCTACAATGAGCAGTTCTTC. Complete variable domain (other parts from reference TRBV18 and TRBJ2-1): NAGVMQNPRHLVRRRGQEARLRCSPMKGHSHVYWYRQLPEEGLKFMVYLQKENIIDESGMPKERFSAEFPKEGPSILRIQQVVRGDSAAYFCASSPGQSSYNEQFFGPGTRLTVL.

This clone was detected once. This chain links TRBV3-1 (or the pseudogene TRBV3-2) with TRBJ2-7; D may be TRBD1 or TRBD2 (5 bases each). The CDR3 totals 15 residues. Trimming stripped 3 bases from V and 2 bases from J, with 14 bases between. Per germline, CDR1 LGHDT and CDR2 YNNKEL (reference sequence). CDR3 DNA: TGTGCCAGCAGCCAGGGTGGAGGCAGGGCCTACGAGCAGTACTTC. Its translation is CASSQGGGRAYEQYF.

DNA for the CDR3: TGTGCCAGCATCGGAGGGAGACTAGCGGGAGGGCTCGGGTACAATGAGCAGTTCTTC. This sequence encodes CASIGGRLAGGLGYNEQFF. The chain has TRBV11-2 and TRBJ2-1; the match to TRBD2 covers 14 bases. The junction had 15 bases not matched to a gene; V was cut back by 7 bases and J by 4 bases. CDR1 and CDR2 from the germline V gene are SGHAT and FQNNGV. The CDR3 totals 19 residues.

Written as DNA, the CDR3 is TGTGCCAGCACCGGGAACCGCCAAGAGACCCAGTACTTC. Protein sequence: CASTGNRQETQYF. This chain uses TRBV2 with TRBJ2-5; possible D gene TRBD2, 5 bases. The CDR3 is 13 residues long. Germline loops: CDR1 SNHLY, CDR2 FYNNEI. V was clipped by 7 bases and J by 1 base, with 10 bases between them.

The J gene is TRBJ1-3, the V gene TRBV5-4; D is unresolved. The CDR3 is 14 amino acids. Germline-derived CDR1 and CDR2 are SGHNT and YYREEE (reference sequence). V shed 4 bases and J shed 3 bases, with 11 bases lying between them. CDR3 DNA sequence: TGTGCCAGCAGCCACCGATCTTATGGAAACACCATATATTTT. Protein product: CASSHRSYGNTIYF.

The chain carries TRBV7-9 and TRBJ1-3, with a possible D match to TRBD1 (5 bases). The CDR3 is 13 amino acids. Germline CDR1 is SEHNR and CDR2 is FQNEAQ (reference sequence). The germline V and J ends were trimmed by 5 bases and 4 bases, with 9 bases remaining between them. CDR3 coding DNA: TGTGCCAGCAGCGTAGGGGAGGGAAACACCATATATTTT. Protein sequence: CASSVGEGNTIYF. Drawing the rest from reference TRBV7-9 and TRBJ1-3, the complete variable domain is DTGVSQNPRHKITKRGQNVTFRCDPISEHNRLYWYRQTLGQGPEFLTYFQNEAQLEKSRLLSDRFSAERPKGSFSTLEIQRTEQGDSAMYLCASSVGEGNTIYFGEGSWLTVV.

The CDR3 is CAWSVIGARSSGNTIYF. The DNA for the CDR3 is TGTGCCTGGAGTGTTATAGGGGCCAGAAGCTCTGGAAACACCATATATTTT. The V call is TRBV30, the J call TRBJ1-3, with a weak D call TRBD1 (5 bases). The CDR3 is 17 residues long. Germline CDR1 GTSNPN, CDR2 SVGIG (reference sequence). Trimming cost V 0 bases and J 0 bases, with 15 bases left between them.

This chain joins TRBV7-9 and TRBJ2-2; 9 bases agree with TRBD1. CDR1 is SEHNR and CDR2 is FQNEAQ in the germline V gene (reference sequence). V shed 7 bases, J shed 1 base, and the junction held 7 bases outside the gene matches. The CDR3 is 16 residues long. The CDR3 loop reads CASTKPGQGNTGELFF. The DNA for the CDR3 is TGTGCCAGCACCAAACCGGGACAGGGGAACACCGGGGAGCTGTTTTTT. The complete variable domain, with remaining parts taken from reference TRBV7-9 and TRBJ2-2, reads DTGVSQNPRHKITKRGQNVTFRCDPISEHNRLYWYRQTLGQGPEFLTYFQNEAQLEKSRLLSDRFSAERPKGSFSTLEIQRTEQGDSAMYLCASTKPGQGNTGELFFGEGSRLTVL.

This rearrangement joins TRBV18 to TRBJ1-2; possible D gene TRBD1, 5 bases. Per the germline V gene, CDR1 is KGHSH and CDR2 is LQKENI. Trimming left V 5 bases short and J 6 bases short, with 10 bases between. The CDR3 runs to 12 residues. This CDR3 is CASSGDGDGYTF. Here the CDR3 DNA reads TGTGCCAGCTCAGGGGACGGTGATGGCTACACCTTC.

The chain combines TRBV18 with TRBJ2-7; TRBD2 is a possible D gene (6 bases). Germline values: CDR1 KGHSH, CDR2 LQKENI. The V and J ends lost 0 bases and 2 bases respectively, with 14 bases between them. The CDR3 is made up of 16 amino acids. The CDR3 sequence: CASSPPGGLVTYEQYF. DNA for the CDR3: TGTGCCAGCTCACCACCGGGAGGCCTTGTTACCTACGAGCAGTACTTC.

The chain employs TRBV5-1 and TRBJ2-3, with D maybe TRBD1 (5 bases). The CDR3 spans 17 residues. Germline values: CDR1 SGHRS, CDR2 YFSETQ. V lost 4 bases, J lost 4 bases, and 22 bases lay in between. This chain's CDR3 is CASSENGAPRRPDTQYF. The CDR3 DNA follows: TGCGCCAGCAGCGAAAATGGGGCTCCACGGCGGCCAGATACGCAGTATTTT. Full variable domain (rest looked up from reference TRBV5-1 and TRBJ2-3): KAGVTQTPRYLIKTRGQQVTLSCSPISGHRSVSWYQQTPGQGLQFLFEYFSETQRNKGNFPGRFSGRQFSNSRSEMNVSTLELGDSALYLCASSENGAPRRPDTQYFGPGTRLTVL.

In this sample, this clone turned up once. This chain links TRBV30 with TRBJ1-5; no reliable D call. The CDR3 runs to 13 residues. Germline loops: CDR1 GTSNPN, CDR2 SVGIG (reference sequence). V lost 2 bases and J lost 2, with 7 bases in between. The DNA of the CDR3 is TGTGCCTGGAGTCCCGGGGGCAATCAGCCCCAGCATTTT. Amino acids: CAWSPGGNQPQHF.